This TCR beta chain was identified in a study of Graves' ophthalmopathy and Graves' hyperthyroidism. About the study: Cases classed as stable hyperthyroidism had no ophthalmopathy within 18 months of follow-up. The study's findings and limits: Ophthalmopathy progression cases were predicted by the model with roughly 70% sensitivity and roughly 72% specificity. Ophthalmopathy cases were distinguished from stable hyperthyroidism by a 13-signature model, reaching about 90% sensitivity and around 80% specificity.

Of note for this clonotype: What it binds is unknown.

Other autoimmune disease, uncontrolled infection, pregnancy and lactation led to exclusion. Amplified material comprised TCR beta CDR3 regions derived from RNA transcripts. An opening RT-PCR round employed HTBI primers and preceded a second-round multiplex PCR. TCRdb reanalysed the multiplex PCR reads using MiXCR and keeps one entry per CDR3 protein. The table shows 450,000 to 600,000 distinct CDR3 sequences, with under 40% occurring only once. Germline assignment: CDR1 DFQATT and CDR2 SNEGSKA (reference sequence). CDR3 length: 14 residues. The specimen sequenced was peripheral blood or thyroid tissue (not recorded which). The V gene is TRBV20-1, the J gene TRBJ2-5; 12 bases agree with TRBD2. The DNA end is a closer match to TRBJ2-1, so the J assignment may be wrong. The TCR comes from an adult man with Graves' hyperthyroidism. CDR3 nucleotides: TGCAGTGCTAAGGGGGGACTAGCGGGTAGTGAGCAGTTCTTC. Its protein product is CSAKGGLAGSEQFF.